The 10 T cell receptor beta chains below were found in one sample sequenced in a study of blood T cell repertoires in COVID-19 (dated by TCRdb to the early 2020s). The library was obtained by the immunoSEQ multiplex PCR assay. TCRdb holds this immuneACCESS table with in-frame rearrangements only. Some clones are missing; in checked studies, unresolved V genes explain under half, and the rest has no known cause. Across this sample there are 60,000 to 70,000 clones, with roughly 77% seen only once. The ten largest clones take up 15% to 18% of the sample. The sample taken for sequencing was peripheral blood. The receptors were gathered from a man older than 75 with acute or convalescent COVID-19.

In its sample, this clone was seen once. The chain joins TRBV6-4 to TRBJ2-7; TRBD1 is a possible D gene (6 bases). The CDR3 contains 15 residues. CDR1 MRHNA and CDR2 SNTAGT come from the germline V gene. V lost 6 bases, J lost 2 bases, and 17 bases lay in between. The CDR3 nucleotides are TGTGCCAGCAGGAGGGGTATACAGGGCCCCTACGAGCAGTACTTC. As protein: CASRRGIQGPYEQYF.

This chain connects TRBV29-1 to TRBJ2-3, with 11 bases aligning to TRBD2. This CDR3 region has 12 residues. Germline lookup yields CDR1 SQVTM and CDR2 ANQGSEA. V dropped 4 bases and J dropped 13; count of bases not matched to a gene: 7. The CDR3: CSVARLAGSEYF. The DNA for the CDR3 is TGCAGCGTTGCTCGACTAGCGGGGAGCGAGTATTTT.

This clone was seen once. This chain uses TRBV9 with TRBJ2-1; 7 nucleotides agree with TRBD1. There are 15 residues in the CDR3. The germline CDR1 and CDR2 sequences are SGDLS and YYNGEE. After removal of 3 bases from V and 2 bases from J, the junction contained 5 bases not matched to a gene. The CDR3 DNA follows: TGTGCCAGCAGCGCCGGAAGGGGGCCCTACAATGAGCAGTTCTTC. It translates to CASSAGRGPYNEQFF.

This rearrangement joins TRBV3-1 (or the pseudogene TRBV3-2) to TRBJ1-1, with D unresolved. V was cut by 0 bases and J by 2 bases, with 10 bases left in between. CDR1 is LGHDT and CDR2 is YNNKEL in the germline V gene (reference sequence). The CDR3 totals 15 residues. The CDR3 coding sequence is TGTGCCAGCAGCCAAGAGTTTCCGGGTAACACTGAAGCTTTCTTT. Translation: CASSQEFPGNTEAFF.

This sequence joins TRBV5-1 and TRBJ2-5, with D perhaps TRBD2 (5 bases). In germline, CDR1 is SGHRS, CDR2 YFSETQ. V lost 4 bases and J 1 base, leaving 14 bases between the germline ends. The CDR3 is 15 residues long. CDR3 in amino acids: CASSRSGSSQETQYF. CDR3 DNA: TGCGCCAGCAGCCGGTCGGGGTCCTCCCAAGAGACCCAGTACTTC.

This clone occurred once. The rearrangement links TRBV5-5 to TRBJ1-1, with a weak D call TRBD1 (6 bases). CDR3 size: 16 residues. The germline V gene has CDR1 SGHKS and CDR2 YYEKEE (reference sequence). Trimming took 0 bases from V and 5 from J, leaving 17 bases between them. DNA for the CDR3: TGTGCCAGCAGCTTGGACTCCGGGACAACTAGAACTGAAGCTTTCTTT. Translation: CASSLDSGTTRTEAFF.

This clone showed up just a few times. In DNA, the CDR3 is TGTGCCAGCAGGGACTGGACTATCGGAGACACCATATATTTT. Protein sequence: CASRDWTIGDTIYF. V is TRBV6-5 and J is TRBJ1-3, with no clear D. The germline V gene has CDR1 MNHEY and CDR2 SVGAGI. The CDR3 runs to 14 residues. The V end lost 6 bases, the J end lost 8 bases, and 17 bases lay between the germline ends.

This chain uses TRBV3-1 (or the pseudogene TRBV3-2) with TRBJ1-3, with TRBD1 as a possible D gene (5 bases). The CDR3 runs to 14 residues. V shed 4 bases and J shed 1 base, with 8 bases lying between them. Germline V CDR1 and CDR2: LGHDT, YNNKEL (reference sequence). CDR3: CASSPRGSGNTIYF. The CDR3 DNA sequence: TGTGCCAGCAGCCCTAGGGGTTCTGGAAACACCATATATTTT.

This chain joins TRBV7-2 and TRBJ1-1; a weak D match, TRBD1 (6 bases). There are 16 residues in the CDR3. Germline lookup yields CDR1 SGHTA and CDR2 FQGNSA. V was pared by 6 bases and J by 2 bases, with 19 bases between. The CDR3 loop is CASSRLGGAPNTEAFF. The CDR3 nucleotides read TGTGCCAGCAGTAGACTAGGGGGGGCCCCTAACACTGAAGCTTTCTTT. The full variable domain, with the rest looked up from reference TRBV7-2 and TRBJ1-1, is GAGVSQSPSNKVTEKGKDVELRCDPISGHTALYWYRQSLGQGLEFLIYFQGNSAPDKSGLPSDRFSAERTGGSVSTLTIQRTQQEDSAVYLCASSRLGGAPNTEAFFGQGTRLTVV.

The chain combines TRBV6-5 with TRBJ1-2; D is possibly TRBD1 (5 bases). V was shortened by 6 bases and J by 7 bases, with 18 bases between the two germline ends. Germline V gene sequence: CDR1 MNHEY, CDR2 SVGAGI. The CDR3 spans 14 residues. The CDR3, as DNA: TGTGCCAGCAGCCTTAAGGGGAAACTCCGTGGCTACACCTTC. Its translation: CASSLKGKLRGYTF.